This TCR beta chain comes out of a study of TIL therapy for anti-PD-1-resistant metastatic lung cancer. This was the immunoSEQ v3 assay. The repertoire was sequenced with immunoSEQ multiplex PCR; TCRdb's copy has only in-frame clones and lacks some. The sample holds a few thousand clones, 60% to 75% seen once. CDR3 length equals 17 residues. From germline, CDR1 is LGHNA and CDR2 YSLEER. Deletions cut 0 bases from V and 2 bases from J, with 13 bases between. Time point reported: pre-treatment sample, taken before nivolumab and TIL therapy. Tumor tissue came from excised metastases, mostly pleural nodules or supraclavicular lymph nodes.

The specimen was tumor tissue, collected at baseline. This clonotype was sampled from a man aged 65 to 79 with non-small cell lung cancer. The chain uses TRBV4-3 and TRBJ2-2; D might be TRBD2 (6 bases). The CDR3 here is CASSQEGGETNTGELFF. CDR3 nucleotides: TGCGCCAGCAGCCAAGAAGGCGGGGAAACAAACACCGGGGAGCTGTTTTTT.